Listed below are T cell receptor beta chains from one sample, sequenced in a study of cytomegalovirus exposure and HLA in healthy donors. Some clones are missing from TCRdb's copy, which holds only in-frame ones; the method was immunoSEQ multiplex PCR. The sample holds approximately 150,000 clones, roughly 85% seen once. Sequencing input: PBMCs. The receptors here all came from a man between 40 and 49 years old in good health and CMV-seropositive. Each CDR3 is given with its conserved first and last residue. D genes are given only for firm matches. For some rows the clone size is stated as once, few or many, or as a class when expanded; others skip it.

abundance,j_gene,d_gene,v_gene,CDR3aa,CDR3nt
once,TRBJ2-1,.,TRBV7-2,CASSWRAGDEQFF,TGTGCCAGCAGCTGGAGGGCCGGGGATGAGCAGTTCTTC
.,TRBJ2-7,TRBD2,TRBV4-1,CASSQDMSGITYEQYF,TGCGCCAGCAGCCAAGATATGAGCGGGATCACCTACGAGCAGTACTTC
.,TRBJ2-1,TRBD1,TRBV5-1,CASSPSGTGSGIRAGEQFF,TGCGCCAGCAGCCCCTCCGGGACAGGGTCTGGTATTCGCGCGGGAGAGCAGTTCTTC
.,TRBJ1-1,TRBD1,TRBV18,CASSRGQGFTEAFF,TGTGCCAGCTCACGGGGACAGGGGTTCACTGAAGCTTTCTTT
.,TRBJ2-5,.,TRBV5-1,CASSPQGYETQYF,TGCGCCAGCAGCCCTCAGGGTTACGAGACCCAGTACTTC
.,TRBJ2-5,.,TRBV7-7,CASSSRRQETQYF,TGTGCCAGCAGCTCTAGACGGCAAGAGACCCAGTACTTC
.,TRBJ1-1,.,TRBV5-4,CASSLALGRSTEAFF,TGTGCCAGCAGCTTGGCCCTTGGGAGGAGTACTGAAGCTTTCTTT
.,TRBJ2-7,TRBD2,TRBV7-2,CASSLAADSTYEQYF,TGTGCCAGCAGCCTAGCGGCCGACAGCACCTACGAGCAGTACTTC
.,TRBJ2-1,.,TRBV5-4,CASSLRSSYNEQFF,TGTGCCAGCAGCTTGCGGAGCTCCTACAATGAGCAGTTCTTC
.,TRBJ1-2,.,TRBV19,CASSRGPLYGYTF,TGTGCCAGTAGCCGCGGGCCGCTCTATGGCTACACCTTC
.,TRBJ2-7,TRBD1,TRBV29-1,CSVEEAGTGTYEQYF,TGCAGCGTTGAAGAAGCCGGGACAGGGACTTACGAGCAGTACTTC
.,TRBJ2-3,.,TRBV2,CASSDDRGSTDTQYF,TGTGCCAGCAGTGATGACCGGGGTAGCACAGATACGCAGTATTTT
.,TRBJ1-1,.,TRBV19,CASSQTALNTEAFF,TGTGCCAGTAGTCAGACTGCCCTGAACACTGAAGCTTTCTTT
.,TRBJ1-1,.,TRBV28,CASSSNGAEAFF,TGTGCCAGCAGCTCTAACGGGGCTGAAGCTTTCTTT
.,TRBJ2-1,.,TRBV27,CASSPNNDNEQFF,TGTGCCAGCAGTCCCAACAACGACAATGAGCAGTTCTTC
.,TRBJ1-2,.,TRBV29-1,CSVDPQGGQHYGYTF,TGCAGCGTAGATCCACAGGGCGGTCAACACTATGGCTACACCTTC
few,TRBJ2-5,.,TRBV5-8,CASSLGRGPLQETQYF,TGTGCCAGCAGCTTGGGCAGGGGCCCCCTCCAAGAGACCCAGTACTTC
few,TRBJ1-6,.,TRBV4-1,CASSQTEPDRGSPLHF,TGCGCCAGCAGCCAGACCGAACCGGACCGAGGGTCACCCCTCCACTTT
.,TRBJ2-1,.,TRBV7-6,CASSLLVGESSYNEQFF,TGTGCCAGCAGCTTACTGGTCGGGGAAAGCTCCTACAATGAGCAGTTCTTC
.,TRBJ2-3,.,TRBV5-1,CASSSLEGPSTDTQYF,TGCGCCAGCAGCTCCCTGGAGGGCCCCAGCACAGATACGCAGTATTTT
.,TRBJ1-5,TRBD1,TRBV7-9,CASSSQDRAGSQPQHF,TGTGCCAGCAGCTCACAGGACAGGGCTGGGAGTCAGCCCCAGCATTTT
few,TRBJ1-1,.,TRBV11-1,CASSLRQVVNTEAFF,TGTGCCAGCAGCCTACGACAGGTCGTGAACACTGAAGCTTTCTTT
.,TRBJ1-5,.,TRBV18,CASSQRSGVNQPQHF,TGTGCCAGCTCACAAAGGTCAGGGGTCAATCAGCCCCAGCATTTT
.,TRBJ2-7,.,TRBV7-8,CASSLYEGQYF,TGTGCCAGCAGCTTATACGAGGGGCAGTACTTC
.,TRBJ2-7,.,TRBV27,CASRPAGGSSYEQYF,TGTGCCAGCAGACCCGCTGGCGGGTCATCCTACGAGCAGTACTTC
.,TRBJ1-1,.,TRBV18,CASSPGRDTEAFF,TGTGCCAGCTCTCCCGGGAGGGACACTGAAGCTTTCTTT
.,TRBJ2-1,TRBD1,TRBV7-8,CASSTTGGYYNEQFF,TGTGCCAGCAGCACCACAGGGGGCTACTACAATGAGCAGTTCTTC
.,TRBJ2-1,TRBD2,TRBV19,CASSILAGRHEQFF,TGTGCCAGTAGTATACTAGCGGGAAGGCATGAGCAGTTCTTC
.,TRBJ2-1,TRBD2,TRBV28,CASSFAGGGSYNEQFF,TGTGCCAGCAGTTTTGCCGGGGGAGGGTCCTACAATGAGCAGTTCTTC
.,TRBJ2-7,TRBD2,TRBV7-3,CASSSLAGNSYEQYF,TGTGCCAGCAGTTCACTAGCGGGAAACTCCTACGAGCAGTACTTC
.,TRBJ2-2,TRBD2,TRBV4-2,CASSPGGGLAVNTGELFF,TGTGCCAGCAGTCCCGGGGGTGGACTAGCGGTCAACACCGGGGAGCTGTTTTTT
.,TRBJ2-3,.,TRBV19,CASSTPSSAKGLDTQYF,TGTGCCAGTAGTACCCCTTCTAGCGCGAAGGGGCTGGATACGCAGTATTTT
few,TRBJ2-7,TRBD2,TRBV11-3,CASSLSPIGLADYEQYF,TGTGCCAGCAGCTTATCTCCTATCGGACTAGCGGACTACGAGCAGTACTTC
.,TRBJ2-3,TRBD2,TRBV4-1,CASSQEGTLAGGSTDTQYF,TGCGCCAGCAGCCAAGAAGGTACCCTAGCGGGAGGGTCCACAGATACGCAGTATTTT
.,TRBJ1-4,.,TRBV18,CASSSTSPATNEKLFF,TGTGCCAGCTCATCAACTTCACCTGCAACTAATGAAAAACTGTTTTTT
.,TRBJ2-7,TRBD2,TRBV5-1,CASSLGGLESYEQYF,TGCGCCAGCAGCTTGGGGGGACTAGAGTCCTACGAGCAGTACTTC
.,TRBJ2-5,TRBD1,TRBV5-1,CASSLGTGGETQYF,TGCGCCAGCAGCTTGGGTACAGGGGGAGAGACCCAGTACTTC
.,TRBJ1-5,.,TRBV5-1,CASSLGTDGNQPQHF,TGCGCCAGCAGCTTGGGGACAGACGGCAATCAGCCCCAGCATTTT
.,TRBJ2-1,TRBD2,TRBV6-4,CASSDSRGASGNLNEQFF,TGTGCCAGCAGTGACTCCCGGGGGGCTAGCGGGAACCTCAATGAGCAGTTCTTC
.,TRBJ1-1,TRBD1,TRBV6-5,CASTNRQGRRTEAFF,TGTGCCAGCACCAACCGACAGGGCCGGCGAACTGAAGCTTTCTTT
.,TRBJ1-6,.,TRBV15,CATSRSRQDNSPLHF,TGTGCCACCAGCCGATCGAGACAGGATAATTCACCCCTCCACTTT
.,TRBJ2-7,.,TRBV5-1,CASRPTGSGEQYF,TGCGCCAGCAGGCCTACAGGGTCGGGCGAGCAGTACTTC
.,TRBJ2-7,TRBD1,TRBV28,CASSQPGQGFEQYF,TGTGCCAGCAGCCAACCGGGACAGGGGTTCGAGCAGTACTTC
.,TRBJ2-1,TRBD2,TRBV2,CASNPTSGILNEQFF,TGTGCCAGCAATCCGACTAGCGGGATCTTAAATGAGCAGTTCTTC
.,TRBJ2-1,.,TRBV7-2,CASSLAALGNEQFF,TGTGCCAGCAGCTTGGCGGCCCTCGGGAATGAGCAGTTCTTC
.,TRBJ2-7,.,TRBV2,CASRLDGNPYEQYF,TGTGCCAGCAGGCTAGATGGCAACCCCTACGAGCAGTACTTC
.,TRBJ2-3,.,TRBV5-5,CASSLGPGGRYTQYF,TGTGCCAGCAGCTTAGGGCCTGGCGGGCGGTATACGCAGTATTTT
.,TRBJ2-1,.,TRBV19,CASRIRQVNNEQFF,TGTGCCAGTAGGATTAGGCAGGTGAACAATGAGCAGTTCTTC
.,TRBJ2-5,.,TRBV5-5,CASSATGGNGETQYF,TGTGCCAGCAGCGCCACCGGAGGGAATGGGGAGACCCAGTACTTC
.,TRBJ2-5,TRBD2,TRBV7-9,CASSLGLLAGDSEETQYF,TGTGCCAGCAGCTTAGGCCTACTAGCGGGAGATTCCGAAGAGACCCAGTACTTC
.,TRBJ2-6,.,TRBV7-3,CASSFRQLGSGANVLTF,TGTGCCAGCAGCTTTCGACAGTTGGGCTCTGGGGCCAACGTCCTGACTTTC
.,TRBJ1-3,TRBD1,TRBV5-1,CASSLGEGASGNTIYF,TGCGCCAGCAGCTTGGGTGAGGGGGCCTCTGGAAACACCATATATTTT
.,TRBJ2-7,.,TRBV18,CASSPYTGEEAEQYF,TGTGCCAGCTCACCTTATACAGGGGAGGAGGCCGAGCAGTACTTC
.,TRBJ2-7,.,TRBV7-9,CASSPRESSYEQYF,TGTGCCAGCAGCCCCCGGGAAAGCTCCTACGAGCAGTACTTC
.,TRBJ2-3,TRBD1,TRBV19,CASSSSPGQGADTQYF,TGTGCCAGTAGTTCTTCCCCGGGACAGGGAGCCGATACGCAGTATTTT
.,TRBJ2-7,.,TRBV2,CASKMNRDRSSYEQYF,TGTGCCAGCAAAATGAACAGGGACCGGAGCTCCTACGAGCAGTACTTC
.,TRBJ2-1,.,TRBV18,CASSQPRANEQFF,TGTGCCAGCTCACAGCCCAGGGCAAATGAGCAGTTCTTC
once,TRBJ1-5,.,TRBV27,CASTPLGVHSNQPQHF,TGTGCCAGCACCCCATTAGGAGTCCATAGCAATCAGCCCCAGCATTTT